Presented here are 26 T cell receptor beta chains from one specimen sequenced in a study of blood T cell repertoires in COVID-19. The table came from immunoSEQ multiplex PCR; TCRdb's copy has only in-frame clones and leaves some out. The table records around 55,000 clones, 80% to 90% of them present only once. The sequenced sample was peripheral blood. These receptors all come from a man aged 35 to 55 with COVID-19, enrolled during active disease.

At least ten counts were recorded for this clone. The CDR3 DNA follows: TGTGCCAGCACCCCCCCAAAGGGAGGCAGCGTGCAGTACTTC. Its translation: CASTPPKGGSVQYF. The chain links TRBV28 to TRBJ2-7, with D tentatively TRBD2 (6 bases). The CDR3 extends over 14 amino acids. The germline V and J ends were trimmed by 7 bases and 9 bases, with 22 bases remaining between them. CDR1 is MDHEN, CDR2 SYDVKM, per germline. The variable domain in full, completed from reference TRBV28 and TRBJ2-7, reads DVKVTQSSRYLVKRTGEKVFLECVQDMDHENMFWYRQDPGLGLRLIYFSYDVKMKEKGDIPEGYSVSREKKERFSLILESASTNQTSMYLCASTPPKGGSVQYFGPGTRLTVT.

This sequence joins TRBV15 and TRBJ2-2, with 10 bases matching TRBD1. This CDR3 has 17 residues. V gave up 1 base and J gave up 4 bases; unmatched junction bases: 6. Germline V gene data show CDR1 as LNHNV and CDR2 as YYDKDF (reference sequence). CDR3 in DNA: TGTGCCACCAGCAGAGGAGGGACAGGGGCCCTCACCGGGGAGCTGTTTTTT. Residues: CATSRGGTGALTGELFF.

V gene TRBV12-3 or TRBV12-4 combines with J gene TRBJ1-2, with D uncertain. This CDR3 comprises 13 residues. Trimming pared 3 bases from V and 4 bases from J, leaving 9 bases between. In nucleotides, the CDR3 is TGTGCCAGCAGTTTGCGGGATACCTATGGCTACACCTTC. Residues: CASSLRDTYGYTF.

This sequence joins TRBV5-8 and TRBJ2-7; 10 bases match TRBD2. With V trimmed by 3 bases and J by 0 bases, 3 bases remained unmatched. Germline assignment: CDR1 SGHTS and CDR2 YDEGEE. The CDR3 runs to 15 residues. For the CDR3, the DNA is TGTGCCAGCAGCTACTGGACTAGCGGCTCCTACGAGCAGTACTTC. Protein: CASSYWTSGSYEQYF.

This clone was found once. The germline gene is not matched at one end of the junction; a read error may be the cause. This rearrangement joins TRBV5-1 to TRBJ1-2; perhaps TRBD1 as D (6 bases). The CDR3 is 14 amino acids. The germline gives CDR1 SGHRS, CDR2 YFSETQ. CDR3 protein: CASSLDSPNYGYTF. In nucleotides, the CDR3 is TGCGCCAGCAGTTTGGACAGCCCTAACTATGGCTACACCTTC.

The count of this clone is one. The chain uses TRBV19 and TRBJ2-5; tentative D call: TRBD2 (6 bases). The germline V gene encodes CDR1 LNHDA and CDR2 SQIVND (reference sequence). There are 14 residues in the CDR3. V lost 3 bases and J lost 5, with 13 bases in between. Here the CDR3 reads CASSIYVRGETQYF. Written as DNA, the CDR3 is TGTGCCAGTAGTATTTACGTTCGGGGGGAGACCCAGTACTTC.

The chain has TRBV9 and TRBJ1-4, with TRBD1 identical over 11 bases. Germline lookup yields CDR1 SGDLS and CDR2 YYNGEE. Unmatched junction bases numbered 6, after V lost 4 bases and J lost 4 bases. The CDR3 spans 16 residues. The CDR3 reads CASSLRDRGGNEKLFF. The CDR3 bases are TGTGCCAGCAGCCTCCGGGACAGGGGGGGTAATGAAAAACTGTTTTTT.

V usage is TRBV10-3 and J usage is TRBJ1-2; tentative D call: TRBD1 (6 bases). This CDR3 has 13 amino acids. V lost 4 bases, J lost 4 bases, and 10 bases lay in between. Germline loops: CDR1 ENHRY, CDR2 SYGVKD. The CDR3 bases are TGTGCCATCAGTGCCGGGACAATCTATGGCTACACCTTC. Amino acid sequence: CAISAGTIYGYTF.

This clone was observed a few times. V usage is TRBV28 and J usage is TRBJ2-7; possible D gene TRBD1, 6 bases. CDR1 and CDR2 from the germline V gene are MDHEN and SYDVKM. The CDR3 length is 16 residues. V lost 5 bases, J lost 0 bases, and 17 bases lay in between. CDR3 sequence reads: CASSLTLTGLSYEQYF. CDR3 coding DNA: TGTGCCAGCAGTCTTACCTTGACAGGACTCTCCTACGAGCAGTACTTC.

The chain links TRBV7-8 to TRBJ1-2; TRBD1 is a possible D gene (5 bases). V was shortened by 5 bases and J by 8 bases, with 18 bases between the two germline ends. The CDR3 loop spans 14 amino acids. Germline CDR1 reads SGHVS; CDR2 reads FQNEAQ. Written as DNA, the CDR3 is TGTGCCAGCAGCCCAAGGGTGGGGCTAGAGGGCTACACCTTC. It encodes CASSPRVGLEGYTF.

The chain couples TRBV12-5 to TRBJ2-3; TRBD1 aligns across 8 bases. Germline lookup yields CDR1 LGHNT and CDR2 FRNRAP. V was clipped by 7 bases and J by 2 bases; unmatched bases: 17. The CDR3 has 18 amino acids. CDR3 nucleotide sequence: TGTGCTAGTGTTCCGGGACAGGCCTTTAAATCTATCACAGATACGCAGTATTTT. Amino acids: CASVPGQAFKSITDTQYF.

The chain joins TRBV29-1 to TRBJ2-1; 8 bases match TRBD2. The CDR3 is made up of 13 amino acids. The J segment lost 7 bases and the V segment lost 5 bases, leaving 7 bases of the junction unmatched. Germline CDR1 reads SQVTM; CDR2 reads ANQGSEA. The CDR3 nucleotides are TGCAGCGTTCCCTCGGGAGGGGGGAATGAGCAGTTCTTC. This translates into CSVPSGGGNEQFF.

The rearrangement uses TRBV10-1 and TRBJ2-7; TRBD2 might be the D (5 bases). Germline assignment: CDR1 WNHNN and CDR2 SYGVQD (reference sequence). The CDR3 contains 13 residues. V was shortened by 0 bases and J by 6 bases, with 9 bases between the two germline ends. For the CDR3, the DNA is TGCGCCAGCAGTGAGTCAGTCCGGGGCGAGCAGTACTTC. Amino acid sequence: CASSESVRGEQYF.

The V gene is TRBV29-1, the J gene TRBJ2-7, with a weak D call TRBD2 (5 bases). There are 12 residues in the CDR3. CDR1 and CDR2 from the germline V gene are SQVTM and ANQGSEA. V was clipped by 7 bases and J by 7 bases, with 17 bases between them. The CDR3 region is CSGGRGPEEQYF. As DNA, the CDR3 is TGCAGCGGGGGAAGAGGGCCGGAAGAGCAGTACTTC.

The J gene is TRBJ1-5, the V gene TRBV19; no definite D call. The CDR3 spans 14 residues. Between the trimmed V and J ends, which lost 3 bases and 4 bases, there was a span of 10 bases. CDR1 and CDR2 (germline): LNHDA, SQIVND (reference sequence). This chain's CDR3 is CASSMREVNQPQHF. The CDR3 coding sequence is TGTGCCAGTAGTATGCGGGAGGTAAATCAGCCCCAGCATTTT.

The chain combines TRBV5-4 with TRBJ2-1; 7 bases fit TRBD2. V shed 0 bases and J 9 bases; nucleotides not matched to a gene: 6. Germline CDR1 reads SGHNT; CDR2 reads YYREEE (reference sequence). This CDR3 has 14 amino acids. The CDR3: CASSLAIGRGEQFF. In nucleotides, the CDR3 is TGTGCCAGCAGCTTGGCCATAGGGAGGGGTGAGCAGTTCTTC.

The chain has TRBV27 and TRBJ1-1; 8 nucleotides line up with TRBD1. Losses at the gene ends were 0 bases for V and 2 bases for J; bases not matched to a gene: 11. CDR1 and CDR2 from the germline V gene are MNHEY and SMNVEV (reference sequence). The CDR3 contains 18 residues. CDR3 nucleotides: TGTGCCAGCAGTTTATCTAAACAGCCGGGGACAGGAAACACTGAAGCTTTCTTT. This gives the protein CASSLSKQPGTGNTEAFF.

V is TRBV2 and J is TRBJ1-1, with TRBD1 matching over 7 bases. The CDR3 is 13 amino acids. Looked up from germline, CDR1 is SNHLY and CDR2 is FYNNEI. The ends lost 8 bases at V and 0 bases at J; junction bases unmatched: 3. The CDR3 bases are TGTGCCAGCGGGGGACAGCTGAACACTGAAGCTTTCTTT. It encodes CASGGQLNTEAFF. The variable domain in full, completed from reference TRBV2 and TRBJ1-1, reads EPEVTQTPSHQVTQMGQEVILRCVPISNHLYFYWYRQILGQKVEFLVSFYNNEISEKSEIFDDQFSVERPDGSNFTLKIRSTKLEDSAMYFCASGGQLNTEAFFGQGTRLTVV.

This clone was seen once. V usage is TRBV9 and J usage is TRBJ2-1, with D possibly matching TRBD1 (6 bases). Trimming pared 3 bases from V and 7 bases from J, leaving 11 bases between. Germline-derived CDR1 and CDR2 are SGDLS and YYNGEE. The CDR3 is made up of 13 amino acids. Here the CDR3 DNA reads TGTGCCAGCAGCGGACCCAGGGGAAATGAGCAGTTCTTC. Translating it yields CASSGPRGNEQFF.

This clone has only one observation. CDR3 protein: CASSLFGQGINEQFF. The CDR3 nucleotides are TGTGCCAGCAGTTTATTCGGGCAGGGGATCAATGAGCAGTTCTTC. J is TRBJ2-1 and V is TRBV28; D is perhaps TRBD1 (6 bases). Trimming shortened V by 1 base and J by 6 bases, and 13 bases separated the two germline ends. Germline loops: CDR1 MDHEN, CDR2 SYDVKM. The CDR3 sequence is 15 residues long.

The CDR3 coding sequence is TGCGCCAGCAGCCCGGCCGGGACTAGCGGGAGGGCACTAGCGAGCTCCTACAATGAGCAGTTCTTC. Translation gives CASSPAGTSGRALASSYNEQFF. The J gene is TRBJ2-1, the V gene TRBV5-1; 16 nucleotides align to TRBD2. The germline CDR1 and CDR2 sequences are SGHRS and YFSETQ. The length of the CDR3 is 22 residues. The V gene end was trimmed by 4 bases and the J gene end by 0 bases; junction bases not matched to a gene: 16.

The V call is TRBV19, the J call TRBJ1-2, with a weak D call TRBD1 (5 bases). Trimming pared 4 bases from V and 2 bases from J, leaving 8 bases between. Looked up from germline, CDR1 is LNHDA and CDR2 is SQIVND (reference sequence). CDR3 length equals 13 residues. CDR3: CASSNTGNYGYTF. As DNA, the CDR3 is TGTGCCAGTAGTAACACAGGAAACTATGGCTACACCTTC.

The genes are TRBV18 and TRBJ2-3; the D is unclear. V was trimmed by 3 bases and J by 0 bases, leaving 10 bases between them. The germline CDR1 and CDR2 sequences are KGHSH and LQKENI. CDR3 length: 15 residues. CDR3: CASSPAVVSTDTQYF. The CDR3 DNA is TGTGCCAGCTCACCGGCGGTGGTCAGCACAGATACGCAGTATTTT.

V usage is TRBV3-1 (or the pseudogene TRBV3-2) and J usage is TRBJ2-7, with 8 bases lining up with TRBD1. V shed 4 bases and J 5 bases; nucleotides not matched to a gene: 7. The CDR3 extends over 14 amino acids. Germline assignment: CDR1 LGHDT and CDR2 YNNKEL (reference sequence). The CDR3 bases are TGTGCCAGCAGCCGCGGGACAGGACACAACGAGCAGTACTTC. The encoded protein is CASSRGTGHNEQYF.

V and J are TRBV5-1 and TRBJ2-2, with D possibly TRBD1 on 6 matching bases. Germline loops: CDR1 SGHRS, CDR2 YFSETQ. V lost 4 bases and J 0 bases, leaving 13 bases between the germline ends. This CDR3 has 16 residues. DNA of the CDR3: TGCGCCAGCAGCACCGGGACATCCGCGAACACCGGGGAGCTGTTTTTT. Translated: CASSTGTSANTGELFF.

V and J are TRBV19 and TRBJ2-7; D is perhaps TRBD1 (6 bases). From germline, CDR1 is LNHDA and CDR2 SQIVND (reference sequence). The V end was cut by 6 bases, the J end by 0 bases, with 15 bases between. This CDR3 spans 15 amino acids. CDR3 sequence: CASSLKADSSYEQYF. The DNA of the CDR3 is TGTGCCAGTAGCCTCAAGGCGGACAGCTCCTACGAGCAGTACTTC.